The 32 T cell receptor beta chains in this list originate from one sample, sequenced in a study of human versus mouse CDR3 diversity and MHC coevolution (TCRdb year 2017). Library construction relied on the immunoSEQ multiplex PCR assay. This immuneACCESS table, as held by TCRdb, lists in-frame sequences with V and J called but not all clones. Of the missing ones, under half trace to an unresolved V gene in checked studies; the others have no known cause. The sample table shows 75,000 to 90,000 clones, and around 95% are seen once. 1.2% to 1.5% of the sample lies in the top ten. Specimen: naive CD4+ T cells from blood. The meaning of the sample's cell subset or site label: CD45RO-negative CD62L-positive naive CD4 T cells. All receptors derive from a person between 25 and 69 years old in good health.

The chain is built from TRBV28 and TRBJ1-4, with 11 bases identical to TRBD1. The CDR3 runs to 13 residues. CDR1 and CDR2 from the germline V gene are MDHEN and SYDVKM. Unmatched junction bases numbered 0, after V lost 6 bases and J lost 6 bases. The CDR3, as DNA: TGTGCCAGCAGGGGACAGGGGGATGAAAAACTGTTTTTT. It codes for CASRGQGDEKLFF.

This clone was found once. CDR3 region: CASSSTSGSGTNEQFF. In DNA form, the CDR3 reads TGTGCCAGTAGTAGTACTAGCGGAAGTGGTACAAATGAGCAGTTCTTC. The rearrangement uses TRBV19 and TRBJ2-1; 8 bases are a match to TRBD2. CDR3 length: 16 amino acids. CDR1 and CDR2 from the germline V gene are LNHDA and SQIVND (reference sequence). V gave up 4 bases and J gave up 7 bases; unmatched junction bases: 12.

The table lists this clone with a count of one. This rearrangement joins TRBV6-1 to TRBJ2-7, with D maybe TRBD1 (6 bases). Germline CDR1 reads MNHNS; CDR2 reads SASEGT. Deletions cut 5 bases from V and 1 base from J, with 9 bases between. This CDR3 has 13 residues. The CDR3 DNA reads TGTGCCAGCAGTTGGGGGCCATCCTACGAGCAGTACTTC. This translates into CASSWGPSYEQYF.

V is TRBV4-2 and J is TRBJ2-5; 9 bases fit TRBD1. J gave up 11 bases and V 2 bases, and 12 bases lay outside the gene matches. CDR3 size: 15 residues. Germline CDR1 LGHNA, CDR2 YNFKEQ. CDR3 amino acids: CASSQPLGTGREQYF. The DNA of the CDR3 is TGTGCCAGCAGCCAACCTTTAGGGACAGGGCGGGAGCAGTACTTC.

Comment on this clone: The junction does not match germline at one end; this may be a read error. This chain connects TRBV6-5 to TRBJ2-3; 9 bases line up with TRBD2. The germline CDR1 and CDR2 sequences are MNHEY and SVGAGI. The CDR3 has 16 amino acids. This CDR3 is CASSWRTSASTDTRYF. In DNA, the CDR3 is TGTGCCAGCAGTTGGCGGACTAGCGCTAGCACAGATACGCGGTATTTT.

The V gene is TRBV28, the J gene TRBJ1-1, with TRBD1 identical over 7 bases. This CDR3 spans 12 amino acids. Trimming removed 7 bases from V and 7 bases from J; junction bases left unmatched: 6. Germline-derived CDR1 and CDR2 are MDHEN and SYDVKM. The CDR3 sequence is CASTVTGVEAFF. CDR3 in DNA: TGTGCCAGCACCGTAACAGGGGTTGAAGCTTTCTTT.

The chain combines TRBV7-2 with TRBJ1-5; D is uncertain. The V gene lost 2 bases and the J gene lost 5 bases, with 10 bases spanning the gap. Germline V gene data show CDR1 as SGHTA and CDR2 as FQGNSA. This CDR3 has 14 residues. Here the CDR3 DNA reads TGTGCCAGCAGCTTAAGAGGGCGAGATCAGCCCCAGCATTTT. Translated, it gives CASSLRGRDQPQHF.

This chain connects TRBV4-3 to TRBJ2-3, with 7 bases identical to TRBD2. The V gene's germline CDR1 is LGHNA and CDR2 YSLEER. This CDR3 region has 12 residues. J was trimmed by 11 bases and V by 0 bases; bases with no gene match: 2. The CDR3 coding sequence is TGCGCCAGCAGCCAAGAGGCGGGGGTGCAGTATTTT. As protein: CASSQEAGVQYF.

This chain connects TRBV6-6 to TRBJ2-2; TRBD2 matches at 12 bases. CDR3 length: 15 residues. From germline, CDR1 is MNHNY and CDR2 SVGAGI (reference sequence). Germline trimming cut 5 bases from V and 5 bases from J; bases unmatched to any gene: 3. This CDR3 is CASSPSGGATGELFF. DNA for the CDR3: TGTGCCAGCAGTCCTAGCGGGGGGGCTACCGGGGAGCTGTTTTTT.

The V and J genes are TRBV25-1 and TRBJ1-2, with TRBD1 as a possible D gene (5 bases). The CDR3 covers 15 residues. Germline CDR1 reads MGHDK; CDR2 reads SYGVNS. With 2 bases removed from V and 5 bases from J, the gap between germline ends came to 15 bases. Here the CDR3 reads CASSEPGPGSYGYTF. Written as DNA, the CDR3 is TGTGCCAGCAGTGAACCAGGCCCAGGGTCGTATGGCTACACCTTC.

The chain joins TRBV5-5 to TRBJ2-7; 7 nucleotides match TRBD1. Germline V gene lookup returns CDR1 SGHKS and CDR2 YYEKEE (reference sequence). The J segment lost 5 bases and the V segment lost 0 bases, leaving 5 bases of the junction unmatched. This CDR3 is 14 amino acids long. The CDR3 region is CASSLGQGTNEQYF. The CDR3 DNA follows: TGTGCCAGCAGCTTGGGACAGGGAACCAACGAGCAGTACTTC.

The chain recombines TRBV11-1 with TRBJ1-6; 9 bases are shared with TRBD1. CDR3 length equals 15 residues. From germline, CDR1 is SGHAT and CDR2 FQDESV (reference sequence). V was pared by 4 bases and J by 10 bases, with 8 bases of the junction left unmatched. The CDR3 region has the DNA TGTGCCAGCAGCTCCCAGGGACAGGGCGGCTCACCCCTCCACTTT. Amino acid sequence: CASSSQGQGGSPLHF.

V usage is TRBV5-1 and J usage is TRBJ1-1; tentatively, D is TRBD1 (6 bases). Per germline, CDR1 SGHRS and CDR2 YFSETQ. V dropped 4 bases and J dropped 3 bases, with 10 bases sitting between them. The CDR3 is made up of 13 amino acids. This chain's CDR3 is CASSPDSYTEAFF. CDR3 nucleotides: TGCGCCAGCAGCCCGGACAGCTACACTGAAGCTTTCTTT.

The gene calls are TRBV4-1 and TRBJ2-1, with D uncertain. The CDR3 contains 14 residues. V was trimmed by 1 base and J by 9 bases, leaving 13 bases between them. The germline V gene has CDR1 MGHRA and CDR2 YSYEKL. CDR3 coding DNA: TGCGCCAGCAGCCAAGGTCTCCTCCCCCCTGAGCAGTTCTTC. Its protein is CASSQGLLPPEQFF.

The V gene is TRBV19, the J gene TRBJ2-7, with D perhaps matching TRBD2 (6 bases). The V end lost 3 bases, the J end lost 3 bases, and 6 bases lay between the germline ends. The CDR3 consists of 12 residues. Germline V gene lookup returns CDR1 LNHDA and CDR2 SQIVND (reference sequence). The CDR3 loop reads CASSMGGYEQYF. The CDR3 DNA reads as TGTGCCAGTAGTATGGGGGGCTACGAGCAGTACTTC.

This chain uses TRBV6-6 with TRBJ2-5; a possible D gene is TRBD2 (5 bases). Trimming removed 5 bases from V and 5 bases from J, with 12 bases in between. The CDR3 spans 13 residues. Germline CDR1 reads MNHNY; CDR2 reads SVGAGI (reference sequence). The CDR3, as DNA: TGTGCCAGCAGTCCGGCGGAGCGGGAGACCCAGTACTTC. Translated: CASSPAERETQYF.

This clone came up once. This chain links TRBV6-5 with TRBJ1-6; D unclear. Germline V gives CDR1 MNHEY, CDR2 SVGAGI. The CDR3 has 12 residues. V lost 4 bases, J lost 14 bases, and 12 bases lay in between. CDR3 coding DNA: TGTGCCAGCAGTTCTATTACGGGGACCCTCCACTTT. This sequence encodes CASSSITGTLHF.

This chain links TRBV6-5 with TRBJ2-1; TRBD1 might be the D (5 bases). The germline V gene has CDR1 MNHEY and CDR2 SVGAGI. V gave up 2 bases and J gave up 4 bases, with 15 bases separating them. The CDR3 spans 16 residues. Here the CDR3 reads CASSYNPQGAYNEQFF. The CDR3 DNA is TGTGCCAGCAGTTACAACCCCCAAGGGGCTTACAATGAGCAGTTCTTC.

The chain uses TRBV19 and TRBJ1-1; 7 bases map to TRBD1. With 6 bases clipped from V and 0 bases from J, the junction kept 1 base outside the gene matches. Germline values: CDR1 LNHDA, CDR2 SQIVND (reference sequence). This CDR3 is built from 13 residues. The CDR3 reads CASRGTVNTEAFF. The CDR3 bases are TGTGCCAGTAGGGGGACAGTGAACACTGAAGCTTTCTTT.

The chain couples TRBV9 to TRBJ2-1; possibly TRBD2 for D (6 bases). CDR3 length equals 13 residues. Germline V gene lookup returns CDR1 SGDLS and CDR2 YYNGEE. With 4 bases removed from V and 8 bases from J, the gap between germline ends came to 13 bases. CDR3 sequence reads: CASSPRLDYEQFF. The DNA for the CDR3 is TGTGCCAGCAGCCCACGACTAGATTATGAGCAGTTCTTC.

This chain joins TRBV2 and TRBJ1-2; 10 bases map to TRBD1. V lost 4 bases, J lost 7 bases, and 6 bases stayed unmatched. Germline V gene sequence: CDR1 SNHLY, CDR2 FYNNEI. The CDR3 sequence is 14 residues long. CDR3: CASSAGDRGGGYTF. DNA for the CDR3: TGTGCCAGCAGTGCGGGGGACAGGGGAGGTGGCTACACCTTC.

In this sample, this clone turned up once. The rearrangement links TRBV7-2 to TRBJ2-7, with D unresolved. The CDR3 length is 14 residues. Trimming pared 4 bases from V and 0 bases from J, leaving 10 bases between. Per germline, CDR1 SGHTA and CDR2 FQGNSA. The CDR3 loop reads CASSSTQSSYEQYF. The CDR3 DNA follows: TGTGCCAGCAGCTCTACACAGAGCTCCTACGAGCAGTACTTC.

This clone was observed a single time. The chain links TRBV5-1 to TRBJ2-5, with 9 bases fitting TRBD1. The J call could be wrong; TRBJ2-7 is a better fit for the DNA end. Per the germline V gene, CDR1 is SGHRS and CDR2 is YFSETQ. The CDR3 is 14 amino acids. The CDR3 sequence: CASIPGQGSYEQYF. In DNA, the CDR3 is TGCGCCAGCATACCGGGACAGGGTTCCTACGAGCAGTACTTC.

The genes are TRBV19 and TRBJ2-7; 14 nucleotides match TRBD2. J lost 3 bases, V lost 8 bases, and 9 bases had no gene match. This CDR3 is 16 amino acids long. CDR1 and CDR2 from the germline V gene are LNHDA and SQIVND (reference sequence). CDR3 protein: CASGEGGTSGSYEQYF. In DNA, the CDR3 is TGTGCCAGTGGCGAGGGAGGGACTAGCGGGAGCTACGAGCAGTACTTC.

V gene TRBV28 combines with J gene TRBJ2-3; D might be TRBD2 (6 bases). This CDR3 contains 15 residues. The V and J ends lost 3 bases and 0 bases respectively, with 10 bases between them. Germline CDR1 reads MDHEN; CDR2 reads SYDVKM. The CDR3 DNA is TGTGCCAGCAGTTTGGCAGGAGGGAGCACAGATACGCAGTATTTT. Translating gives CASSLAGGSTDTQYF.

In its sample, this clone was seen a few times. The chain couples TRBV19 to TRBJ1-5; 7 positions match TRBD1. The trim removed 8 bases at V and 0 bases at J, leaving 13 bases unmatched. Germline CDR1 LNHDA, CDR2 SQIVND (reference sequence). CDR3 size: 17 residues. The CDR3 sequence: CASRAVSGTASNQPQHF. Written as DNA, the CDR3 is TGTGCCAGTCGGGCCGTTTCCGGGACAGCTAGCAATCAGCCCCAGCATTTT.

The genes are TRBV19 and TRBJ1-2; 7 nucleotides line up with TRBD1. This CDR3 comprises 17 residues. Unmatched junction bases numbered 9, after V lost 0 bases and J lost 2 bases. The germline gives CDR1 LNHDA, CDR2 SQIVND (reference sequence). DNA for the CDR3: TGTGCCAGTAGTATAGATCGAGGACAGGCTTTCAACTATGGCTACACCTTC. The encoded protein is CASSIDRGQAFNYGYTF. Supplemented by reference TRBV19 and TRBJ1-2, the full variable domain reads DGGITQSPKYLFRKEGQNVTLSCEQNLNHDAMYWYRQDPGQGLRLIYYSQIVNDFQKGDIAEGYSVSREKKESFPLTVTSAQKNPTAFYLCASSIDRGQAFNYGYTFGSGTRLTVV.

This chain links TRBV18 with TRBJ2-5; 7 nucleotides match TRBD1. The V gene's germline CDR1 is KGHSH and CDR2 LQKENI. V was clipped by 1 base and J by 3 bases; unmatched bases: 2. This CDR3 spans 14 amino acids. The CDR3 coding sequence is TGTGCCAGCTCACCACGACAGGGAGAAGAGACCCAGTACTTC. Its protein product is CASSPRQGEETQYF.

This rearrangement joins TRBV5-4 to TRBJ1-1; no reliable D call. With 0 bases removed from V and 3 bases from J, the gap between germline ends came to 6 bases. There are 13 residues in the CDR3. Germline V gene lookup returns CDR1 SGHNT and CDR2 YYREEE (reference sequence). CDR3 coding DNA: TGTGCCAGCAGCTTGGCAGGTTACACTGAAGCTTTCTTT. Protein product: CASSLAGYTEAFF.

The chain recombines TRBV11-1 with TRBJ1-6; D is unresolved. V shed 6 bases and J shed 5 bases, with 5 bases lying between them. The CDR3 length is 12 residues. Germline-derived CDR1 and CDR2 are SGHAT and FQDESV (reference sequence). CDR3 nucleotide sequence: TGTGCCAGCAGACTCAATAATTCACCCCTCCACTTT. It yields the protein CASRLNNSPLHF. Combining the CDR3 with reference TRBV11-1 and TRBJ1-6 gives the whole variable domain EAEVAQSPRYKITEKSQAVAFWCDPISGHATLYWYRQILGQGPELLVQFQDESVVDDSQLPKDRFSAERLKGVDSTLKIQPAELGDSAMYLCASRLNNSPLHFGNGTRLTVT.

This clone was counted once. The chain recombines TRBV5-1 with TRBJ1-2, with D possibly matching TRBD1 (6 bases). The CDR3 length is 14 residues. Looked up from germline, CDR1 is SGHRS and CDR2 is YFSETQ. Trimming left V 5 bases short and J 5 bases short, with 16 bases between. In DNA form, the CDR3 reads TGCGCCAGCAGGGGGGCCCTAGGGGCTTATGGCTACACCTTC. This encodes CASRGALGAYGYTF.

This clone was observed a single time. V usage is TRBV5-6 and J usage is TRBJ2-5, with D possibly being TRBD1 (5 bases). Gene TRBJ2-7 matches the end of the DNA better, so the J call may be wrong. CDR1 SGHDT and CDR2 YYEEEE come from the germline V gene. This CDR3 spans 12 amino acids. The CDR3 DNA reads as TGTGCCAGCAGTTTTACAGGTCACGAGCAGTACTTC. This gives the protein CASSFTGHEQYF.